This TCR beta chain was recovered during a study of blood T cell repertoires in COVID-19 (dated by TCRdb to 2018 to 2021). For the wider study: Collaborator samples came from the United States, Italy and Spain and covered acute and convalescent phases of COVID-19. Nearly every sample came with metadata listing a de-identified subject ID, COVID-19 status, age in years and sex. The repertoires were made available in a free public database intended to serve as a resource for research on the immune response to SARS-CoV-2. The material from the prospective study consisted of cDNA or gDNA derived from T cells, B-cell-depleted T cells, or PBMCs. Deeply sampled blood TCRbeta repertoires from subjects exposed to, actively infected with, or recovered from COVID-19 were included in the dataset. The samples were drawn from two sources: the first 160 participants of the ongoing ImmuneRACE study, and about 1,300 subjects contributed by 6 global collaborators. Where available, HLA class I and class II types were obtained from metadata supplied by the sample provider rather than from assay-based typing.

The CDR3 runs 15 amino acids, cysteine and phenylalanine included. Just CDR3 DNA is preserved here, 45 bases in frame from base 1. The junction carries 19 bases between V and J, which are trimmed by 7 bases and 4 bases respectively. CDR1 and CDR2 are read off the germline V gene (reference sequence) as LNHDA and SQIVND. Results and caveats for the whole study, not just this receptor: How much clinical and demographic metadata was included differed by source and by participant, and the metadata was provided uncurated.

Collaborating institutions collected whole blood in K2EDTA tubes following their own protocols. For TCRbeta analysis, collaborators shipped samples as frozen whole blood, isolated PBMCs, or DNA extracted from either of those sample types. The immunoSEQ Assay, a bias-controlled multiplex PCR, was used to amplify TCRbeta CDR3 regions from genomic DNA. The original pipeline was this. Within the assay, amplification of reference gene primers was used to estimate how many nucleated cells each sample contained. To quantify the absolute abundance of each unique TCRbeta CDR3 rearrangement, sequence reads were collapsed and filtered. For each sample, productive Simpson clonality was calculated as the square root of Simpson's diversity index across productive rearrangements. TCRdb mirrors the immuneACCESS table, restricted to in-frame sequences. Some clones are absent from its copies; in checked studies, under half trace to an unresolved V gene, and the reason for the others is unknown. Clone size and V and J calls were adopted from that table, with D and trimming inferred from the DNA. Counted in this sample were some 150,000 clones; around 86% of them appeared once. The ten largest clones represent roughly 5% of the sample.

About this clone: Which antigen it targets is not known. Base-call qualities are not available, and no considerably larger clone is one nucleotide away.

The sequence joins TRBV19 to TRBJ1-2, and the D gene may be TRBD1, 6 bases matching. The sequencing input was peripheral blood. The origin of this receptor is a human donor in a cohort sampled during active COVID-19. The DNA is TGTGCCAGTATCGGGTTTCGGGGGGCTGTCTATGGCTACACCTTC. Translated, it reads CASIGFRGAVYGYTF.